One sample yielded the 23 T cell receptor beta chains listed below, sequenced in a study of cytomegalovirus exposure and HLA in healthy donors. The PCR was carried out with 60 Vbeta primers and 13 Jbeta primers. The protocol was immunoSEQ multiplex PCR, while the TCRdb copy is restricted to in-frame clones and leaves out a portion. The sample shows hundreds of thousands of clones, 83% of them seen only once. The sequenced material came from PBMCs. Every receptor here comes from a girl aged 10-17 years in good health and CMV-seronegative.

The CDR3 coding sequence is TGTGCCAGCAGTTTACCCAGACAGGTGGGCGAGCAGTACTTC. Translating gives CASSLPRQVGEQYF. The chain recombines TRBV28 with TRBJ2-7; TRBD1 is a possible D gene (6 bases). V lost 2 bases and J 6 bases, leaving 14 bases between the germline ends. CDR3 size: 14 residues. The germline CDR1 and CDR2 sequences are MDHEN and SYDVKM. Supplemented by reference TRBV28 and TRBJ2-7, the full variable domain reads DVKVTQSSRYLVKRTGEKVFLECVQDMDHENMFWYRQDPGLGLRLIYFSYDVKMKEKGDIPEGYSVSREKKERFSLILESASTNQTSMYLCASSLPRQVGEQYFGPGTRLTVT.

The chain links TRBV27 to TRBJ1-1; 9 nucleotides agree with TRBD1. CDR3 length: 15 amino acids. Germline V gene sequence: CDR1 MNHEY, CDR2 SMNVEV (reference sequence). The J segment lost 1 base and the V segment lost 6 bases, leaving 6 bases of the junction unmatched. The CDR3 sequence: CASRPWGQGNTEAFF. In DNA, the CDR3 is TGTGCCAGCAGACCCTGGGGACAGGGGAACACTGAAGCTTTCTTT.

The V and J genes are TRBV28 and TRBJ1-2; TRBD1 agrees at 8 bases. V lost 6 bases to trimming and J lost 6 bases; unmatched junction nucleotides: 15. This CDR3 spans 16 amino acids. Looked up from germline, CDR1 is MDHEN and CDR2 is SYDVKM. CDR3 sequence: CASRETGQGGEDGYTF. Here the CDR3 DNA reads TGTGCCAGCAGGGAAACCGGACAGGGAGGGGAGGATGGCTACACCTTC.

The V gene is TRBV5-4, the J gene TRBJ2-7, with a tentative D call TRBD2 (6 bases). Germline CDR1 is SGHNT and CDR2 is YYREEE (reference sequence). V dropped 1 base and J dropped 3 bases, with 8 bases sitting between them. The CDR3 loop spans 13 amino acids. The CDR3 region has the DNA TGTGCCAGCAGCTTGTTAGCGGACTACGAGCAGTACTTC. Protein sequence: CASSLLADYEQYF.

The chain uses TRBV5-1 and TRBJ1-1, with 8 bases lining up with TRBD1. The germline V gene has CDR1 SGHRS and CDR2 YFSETQ. This CDR3 is 14 amino acids long. The junction had 6 bases not matched to a gene; V was cut back by 4 bases and J by 4 bases. The CDR3 DNA reads as TGCGCCAGCAGCGCCAGGGGGCCTGGCACTGAAGCTTTCTTT. Amino acids: CASSARGPGTEAFF.

Comments on this clone: Other DNA sequences in the same sample also yield this CDR3. In DNA form, the CDR3 reads TGCGCCAGCAGCTTAAGCGGCACAGATACGCAGTATTTT. It encodes CASSLSGTDTQYF. The chain combines TRBV5-1 with TRBJ2-3; D call uncertain. The CDR3 is 13 residues long. Germline-derived CDR1 and CDR2 are SGHRS and YFSETQ. Trimming took off 2 bases at V and 1 base at J, with 5 bases between the two ends.

J is TRBJ1-1 and V is TRBV28, with no clear D. CDR1 and CDR2 (germline): MDHEN, SYDVKM. The V and J ends lost 4 bases and 0 bases respectively, with 6 bases between them. The CDR3 runs 13 residues. CDR3 DNA sequence: TGTGCCAGCAGTTCAAACATGAACACTGAAGCTTTCTTT. This translates into CASSSNMNTEAFF.

The chain uses TRBV25-1 and TRBJ2-6, with 7 bases fitting TRBD1. Germline values: CDR1 MGHDK, CDR2 SYGVNS. Unmatched junction bases numbered 5, after V lost 7 bases and J lost 2 bases. The CDR3 extends over 15 amino acids. CDR3 amino acids: CASKGANAGANVLTF. The CDR3 coding sequence is TGTGCCAGCAAGGGGGCGAACGCTGGGGCCAACGTCCTGACTTTC.

This clone was detected a few times. The chain carries TRBV15 and TRBJ2-7; 10 bases are shared with TRBD1. V trimming: 5 bases; J trimming: 5 bases; junction bases outside the gene matches: 6. The CDR3 is 14 amino acids. Germline-derived CDR1 and CDR2 are LNHNV and YYDKDF (reference sequence). CDR3 sequence (DNA): TGTGCCACCAGCCTCGGGACAGGGGAGGACGAGCAGTACTTC. Encoded protein: CATSLGTGEDEQYF.

This clone was recorded only once. This rearrangement joins TRBV28 to TRBJ2-7; 9 bases match TRBD2. V was clipped by 6 bases and J by 4 bases; unmatched bases: 10. This CDR3 spans 15 amino acids. Germline CDR1 and CDR2: MDHEN and SYDVKM. CDR3 protein: CASSSGAGGRYEQYF. The DNA of the CDR3 is TGTGCCAGCAGCTCGGGGGCGGGGGGGAGGTACGAGCAGTACTTC.

The rearrangement joins TRBV28 to TRBJ1-5, with 7 bases fitting TRBD1. Per the germline V gene, CDR1 is MDHEN and CDR2 is SYDVKM. The ends lost 3 bases at V and 5 bases at J; junction bases unmatched: 10. This CDR3 has 16 residues. The CDR3 loop is CASSFRRGQGYQPQHF. CDR3 sequence (DNA): TGTGCCAGCAGTTTTCGTAGGGGGCAGGGGTATCAGCCCCAGCATTTT.

This clone is a singleton in its sample. The chain uses TRBV6-5 and TRBJ2-7; tentatively, D is TRBD2 (5 bases). Germline V CDR1 and CDR2: MNHEY, SVGAGI. Trimming removed 7 bases from V and 7 bases from J, with 20 bases in between. The CDR3 runs 14 residues. The CDR3: CASNVIGVPGEQYF. Here the CDR3 DNA reads TGTGCCAGCAACGTAATTGGGGTCCCGGGGGAGCAGTACTTC.

This chain uses TRBV30 with TRBJ1-3; D perhaps matches TRBD1 (6 bases). The ends were cut back, 2 bases at V and 7 bases at J, with 24 bases in the middle. The CDR3 spans 17 residues. Germline V gives CDR1 GTSNPN, CDR2 SVGIG (reference sequence). In DNA form, the CDR3 reads TGTGCCTGGAGTATCTGGGGGGGGCTTGCGATCTCGAACACCATATATTTT. Protein sequence: CAWSIWGGLAISNTIYF. The complete variable domain, with remaining parts taken from reference TRBV30 and TRBJ1-3, reads SQTIHQWPATLVQPVGSPLSLECTVEGTSNPNLYWYRQAAGRGLQLLFYSVGIGQISSEVPQNLSASRPQDRQFILSSKKLLLSDSGFYLCAWSIWGGLAISNTIYFGEGSWLTVV.

This rearrangement joins TRBV10-2 to TRBJ2-7; 8 bases are shared with TRBD2. The length of the CDR3 is 13 residues. The V gene's germline CDR1 is WSHSY and CDR2 SAAADI. J gave up 1 base and V 5 bases, and 1 base lay outside the gene matches. CDR3 residues: CASSTSGSYEQYF. In DNA, the CDR3 is TGCGCCAGCAGTACTAGCGGATCCTACGAGCAGTACTTC.

This sequence joins TRBV23-1 and TRBJ1-4; 7 bases fit TRBD1. TRBV23-1 is flagged as an ORF with uncertain function. The CDR3 consists of 18 residues. The trim removed 3 bases at V and 5 bases at J, leaving 15 bases unmatched. For the CDR3, the DNA is TGCGCCAGCAGTCATCGGACAGGTGCCAGGTGGAAAAATGAAAAACTGTTTTTT. Amino acids: CASSHRTGARWKNEKLFF.

The chain recombines TRBV29-1 with TRBJ2-5; 13 nucleotides line up with TRBD2. This CDR3 contains 14 residues. From germline, CDR1 is SQVTM and CDR2 ANQGSEA. Losses at the gene ends were 7 bases for V and 5 bases for J; bases not matched to a gene: 7. The CDR3: CSATSGRARETQYF. In nucleotides, the CDR3 is TGCAGCGCTACTAGCGGGAGGGCCCGGGAGACCCAGTACTTC.

The V call is TRBV6-1, the J call TRBJ2-7; no firm D call. The CDR3 covers 14 residues. Germline lookup yields CDR1 MNHNS and CDR2 SASEGT. The V end was cut by 1 base, the J end by 2 bases, with 9 bases between. For the CDR3, the DNA is TGTGCCAGCAGTGAAGGGTTAGATACCTACGAGCAGTACTTC. Translation gives CASSEGLDTYEQYF.

This clone appeared a few times. The DNA of the CDR3 is TGCGCCAGCAGCCAAGGGTGGAGGACGCTACTCAACACAGATACGCAGTATTTT. Protein: CASSQGWRTLLNTDTQYF. This chain uses TRBV4-1 with TRBJ2-3; D is perhaps TRBD2 (5 bases). CDR3 size: 18 residues. Germline values: CDR1 MGHRA, CDR2 YSYEKL. Trimming removed 1 base at V and 2 bases at J, with 19 bases between.

This chain links TRBV25-1 with TRBJ1-2; 8 nucleotides match TRBD1. CDR3 length: 15 amino acids. Germline V gene sequence: CDR1 MGHDK, CDR2 SYGVNS. V was clipped by 3 bases and J by 3 bases; unmatched bases: 6. CDR3 DNA: TGTGCCAGCAGTGAGCGACAGGGGAAGGACTATGGCTACACCTTC. This translates into CASSERQGKDYGYTF.

The chain uses TRBV28 and TRBJ1-2; D possibly corresponds to TRBD1 (5 bases). Per germline, CDR1 MDHEN and CDR2 SYDVKM. Trimming took off 7 bases at V and 1 base at J, with 16 bases between the two ends. This CDR3 is 15 amino acids long. The CDR3 is CASTIGAALNYGYTF. CDR3 coding DNA: TGTGCCAGCACCATAGGGGCTGCTCTTAACTATGGCTACACCTTC.

The chain carries TRBV7-8 and TRBJ1-1; 7 positions match TRBD1. The junction had 6 bases not matched to a gene; V was cut back by 8 bases and J by 0 bases. There are 14 residues in the CDR3. CDR1 is SGHVS, CDR2 FQNEAQ, per germline. CDR3 nucleotides: TGTGCCAGCCGGGTAGGGGGCTTGAACACTGAAGCTTTCTTT. Amino acid sequence: CASRVGGLNTEAFF.

The chain is built from TRBV5-4 and TRBJ2-2; 9 bases align to TRBD2. Germline-derived CDR1 and CDR2 are SGHNT and YYREEE (reference sequence). After removal of 0 bases from V and 5 bases from J, the junction contained 5 bases not matched to a gene. The CDR3 covers 16 residues. The CDR3 DNA follows: TGTGCCAGCAGCTTGGAAAGACTAGCGGATACCGGGGAGCTGTTTTTT. Translating gives CASSLERLADTGELFF.

This clone appeared a few times. This chain joins TRBV30 and TRBJ1-1; D call uncertain. Germline V gene data show CDR1 as GTSNPN and CDR2 as SVGIG (reference sequence). Trimming took 0 bases from V and 5 from J, leaving 4 bases between them. The CDR3 has 11 residues. This CDR3 reads CAWSVSTEAFF. The CDR3 nucleotides are TGTGCCTGGAGTGTCTCTACTGAAGCTTTCTTT.